The clone carrying this T cell receptor beta chain was counted between two and nine times. The trim removed 3 bases at V and 5 bases at J, leaving 3 bases unmatched. From germline, CDR1 is SGHAT and CDR2 FQNNGV. This CDR3 contains 14 residues. The data derive from a study of blood T cell repertoires in COVID-19. About the research overall: Sample material is recorded as cDNA or gDNA derived from T cells, B-cell-depleted T cells, or PBMCs.

Authors' analysis steps: Researchers report that nucleated cell counts were estimated from reference gene primer amplification. Repertoires were generated with immunoSEQ multiplex PCR, while TCRdb's copy carries only in-frame clones and drops some. Clone size and the V and J calls come from that table; the DNA yielded D and trimming. The repertoire holds a few hundred thousand clones, with around 90% as singletons. The chain has TRBV11-2 and TRBJ1-1, with 10 bases aligning to TRBD1. The sample consisted of peripheral blood. This TCR was sampled from a woman in her thirties or forties who had recovered from COVID-19. CDR3 DNA sequence: TGTGCCAGCAGCTTGGGACAGGGGACTACTGAAGCTTTCTTT. Translation: CASSLGQGTTEAFF.